The 9 T cell receptor beta chains below all came from one sample that was sequenced in a study of control samples from healthy donors and cancer patients. Method: immunoSEQ multiplex PCR; TCRdb's copy keeps in-frame clones and lacks some. The sample includes about 110,000 clones, 85% to 90% of them seen just once. The specimen sequenced was PBMCs. These receptors were collected from a woman aged 55-69 years with lung cancer.

V usage is TRBV24-1 and J usage is TRBJ2-1, with 8 bases matching TRBD2. CDR1 and CDR2 from the germline V gene are KGHDR and SFDVKD. CDR3 length: 16 residues. V lost 3 bases and J lost 6; bases outside the gene matches: 9. CDR3 DNA: TGTGCCACCAGTGATCGGAGCGGGAGCAGGGGCAATGAGCAGTTCTTC. This sequence encodes CATSDRSGSRGNEQFF.

V is TRBV3-1 (or the pseudogene TRBV3-2) and J is TRBJ1-6, with 9 bases identical to TRBD1. CDR3 length: 14 amino acids. The V gene end was trimmed by 6 bases and the J gene end by 10 bases; junction bases not matched to a gene: 7. Germline V lookup: CDR1 LGHDT, CDR2 YNNKEL (reference sequence). In DNA form, the CDR3 reads TGTGCCAGCAGACATCGACAGGGGGAATCACCCCTCCACTTT. Amino acids: CASRHRQGESPLHF.

This chain uses TRBV7-9 with TRBJ1-1, with TRBD1 identical over 7 bases. Germline lookup yields CDR1 SEHNR and CDR2 FQNEAQ (reference sequence). The CDR3 has 16 amino acids. V gave up 2 bases and J gave up 0 bases; unmatched junction bases: 6. DNA of the CDR3: TGTGCCAGCAGCTTAACTTTAACAGGGGTGAACACTGAAGCTTTCTTT. This gives the protein CASSLTLTGVNTEAFF.

The rearrangement uses TRBV3-1 (or the pseudogene TRBV3-2) and TRBJ1-6, with D unresolved. The CDR3 spans 14 residues. Trimming shortened V by 0 bases and J by 7 bases, and 7 bases separated the two germline ends. Germline-derived CDR1 and CDR2 are LGHDT and YNNKEL (reference sequence). CDR3 sequence reads: CASSQDFTNSPLHF. The DNA of the CDR3 is TGTGCCAGCAGCCAAGATTTTACCAATTCACCCCTCCACTTT.

CDR3 coding DNA: TGCGCCAGCAGCTTGCCAGAGAACACTGAAGCTTTCTTT. Its protein is CASSLPENTEAFF. The rearrangement uses TRBV5-1 and TRBJ1-1; D not resolved. This CDR3 is built from 13 residues. The V gene's germline CDR1 is SGHRS and CDR2 YFSETQ. V was cut by 1 base and J by 1 base, with 5 bases left in between.

The chain recombines TRBV3-1 (or the pseudogene TRBV3-2) with TRBJ2-7; 8 nucleotides agree with TRBD1. Losses at the gene ends were 4 bases for V and 0 bases for J; bases not matched to a gene: 2. The CDR3 is made up of 14 amino acids. Germline assignment: CDR1 LGHDT and CDR2 YNNKEL (reference sequence). The CDR3 DNA is TGTGCCAGCAGCCGGGACAGGATCTCCTACGAGCAGTACTTC. This encodes CASSRDRISYEQYF.

V and J are TRBV5-1 and TRBJ1-2; TRBD1 is a possible D gene (5 bases). Germline V gives CDR1 SGHRS, CDR2 YFSETQ. CDR3 length: 14 amino acids. V was cut by 4 bases and J by 4 bases, with 14 bases left in between. CDR3 bases: TGCGCCAGCAGCCCGGGTACAGGATCCTATGGCTACACCTTC. Encoded protein: CASSPGTGSYGYTF.

This chain uses TRBV6-2 or TRBV6-3 with TRBJ2-2; maybe TRBD1 (6 bases). The CDR3 is made up of 15 amino acids. The germline gives CDR1 MNHEY, CDR2 SVGEGT. Trimming took off 5 bases at V and 7 bases at J, with 17 bases between the two ends. In DNA form, the CDR3 reads TGTGCCAGCAGTACCGCTCTCAGGGGCCACGGGGAGCTGTTTTTT. Its translation: CASSTALRGHGELFF.

The rearrangement uses TRBV30 and TRBJ1-3, with a tentative D call TRBD1 (6 bases). The CDR3 totals 17 residues. Trimming stripped 2 bases from V and 0 bases from J, with 17 bases between. From germline, CDR1 is GTSNPN and CDR2 SVGIG (reference sequence). CDR3 protein: CAWSSGLPGHSGNTIYF. The CDR3 DNA sequence: TGTGCCTGGAGTTCTGGCCTACCGGGACACTCTGGAAACACCATATATTTT.